What follows are 29 T cell receptor beta chains derived from one specimen sequenced in a study of T cell repertoires in cytomegalovirus infection. These receptors' antigens are unknown. TCRdb re-called the reads through MiXCR, storing one row per CDR3 protein. The sample lists 900,000 to 950,000 distinct CDR3 sequences, around 29% occurring once. The sample was cultured CD8+ T cells from PBMCs, taken from culture after CMV antigen stimulation. The receptors here all came from a human donor in good health (CMV status not recorded). Some clones in this sample may be carry-over from other donors' samples.

This rearrangement joins TRBV12-3 or TRBV12-4 to TRBJ1-5, with D unclear. Trimming pared 3 bases from V and 4 bases from J, leaving 19 bases between. This CDR3 region has 17 residues. CDR3 nucleotides: TGTGCCAGCAGTTTTGTGATTGAAGGTTCTCCGAATCAGCCCCAGCATTTT. Residues: CASSFVIEGSPNQPQHF.

The rearrangement links TRBV14 to TRBJ2-1; perhaps TRBD2 as D (7 bases). With 4 bases removed from V and 3 bases from J, the gap between germline ends came to 22 bases. There are 18 residues in the CDR3. From germline, CDR1 is SGHDN and CDR2 FVKESK. The CDR3 sequence is CASSPREGRGPLYNEQFF. The CDR3 DNA reads as TGTGCCAGCAGCCCCAGAGAAGGGCGGGGGCCCCTCTACAATGAGCAGTTCTTC. Full variable domain (rest looked up from reference TRBV14 and TRBJ2-1): EAGVTQFPSHSVIEKGQTVTLRCDPISGHDNLYWYRRVMGKEIKFLLHFVKESKQDESGMPNNRFLAERTGGTYSTLKVQPAELEDSGVYFCASSPREGRGPLYNEQFFGPGTRLTVL.

The chain combines TRBV28 with TRBJ1-1; D is unclear. This CDR3 spans 14 amino acids. V lost 8 bases to trimming and J lost 6 bases, with 19 bases between them. Germline V CDR1 and CDR2: MDHEN, SYDVKM. The CDR3 reads CASDSRTQRAEAFF. CDR3 nucleotide sequence: TGTGCCAGCGACTCCCGGACCCAAAGGGCTGAAGCTTTCTTT.

The V gene is TRBV12-3 or TRBV12-4, the J gene TRBJ1-4, with D unresolved. Trimming removed 3 bases at V and 4 bases at J, with 12 bases between. The CDR3 loop spans 15 amino acids. In DNA form, the CDR3 reads TGTGCCAGCAGTTTTATCGGGTTCGGTAATGAAAAACTGTTTTTT. Translation gives CASSFIGFGNEKLFF.

A few counts support this clonotype. V and J are TRBV19 and TRBJ1-2, with D unresolved. This CDR3 is 15 amino acids long. V was shortened by 5 bases and J by 8 bases, with 21 bases between the two germline ends. Germline V lookup: CDR1 LNHDA, CDR2 SQIVND (reference sequence). CDR3 sequence reads: CASSSNIGIRGGYTF. The CDR3 region has the DNA TGTGCCAGTAGTTCGAACATCGGGATAAGAGGCGGCTACACCTTC.

The CDR3: CASLGLAGAFDTQYF. DNA for the CDR3: TGTGCCAGCCTGGGGCTAGCGGGGGCGTTTGATACGCAGTATTTT. The chain has TRBV7-8 and TRBJ2-3; 10 positions match TRBD2. Trimming removed 8 bases from V and 6 bases from J; junction bases left unmatched: 11. Germline CDR1 and CDR2: SGHVS and FQNEAQ. The length of the CDR3 is 15 residues.

The V call is TRBV6-5, the J call TRBJ2-1; 13 nucleotides agree with TRBD2. V lost 2 bases and J lost 1; bases outside the gene matches: 5. In germline, CDR1 is MNHEY, CDR2 SVGAGI. This CDR3 is 18 amino acids long. Written as DNA, the CDR3 is TGTGCCAGCAGTTACGGACTAGCGGGGGTTTATTCCTACAATGAGCAGTTCTTC. Translated, it gives CASSYGLAGVYSYNEQFF.

This clonotype has ten or more counts. The chain uses TRBV7-6 and TRBJ1-1; no clear D gene. The CDR3 runs 14 residues. Trimming shortened V by 5 bases and J by 6 bases, and 16 bases separated the two germline ends. Per germline, CDR1 SGHVS and CDR2 FNYEAQ. The CDR3 nucleotides read TGTGCCAGCAGCCTAACCGCTCGGGTCGCTGAAGCTTTCTTT. Its protein product is CASSLTARVAEAFF. Together with reference TRBV7-6 and TRBJ1-1, the CDR3 gives the full variable domain: GAGVSQSPRYKVTKRGQDVALRCDPISGHVSLYWYRQALGQGPEFLTYFNYEAQQDKSGLPNDRFSAERPEGSISTLTIQRTEQRDSAMYRCASSLTARVAEAFFGQGTRLTVV.

The genes are TRBV12-3 or TRBV12-4 and TRBJ1-1; D remains unclear. Trimming pared 8 bases from V and 6 bases from J, leaving 10 bases between. The CDR3 has 11 residues. The CDR3 sequence: CASCGWSEAFF. CDR3 nucleotides: TGTGCCAGCTGCGGGTGGTCTGAAGCTTTCTTT.

The sample holds a few counts of this clonotype. The gene calls are TRBV27 and TRBJ2-5; TRBD2 agrees at 9 bases. The ends lost 2 bases at V and 4 bases at J; junction bases unmatched: 14. The CDR3 covers 18 residues. CDR1 is MNHEY, CDR2 SMNVEV, per germline (reference sequence). CDR3 sequence reads: CASSLAVSGGPAGETQYF. CDR3 nucleotide sequence: TGTGCCAGCAGTTTAGCGGTTAGCGGGGGCCCAGCGGGAGAGACCCAGTACTTC.

This chain connects TRBV9 to TRBJ2-7, with D perhaps assigned TRBD1 or TRBD2 (5 bases each). V lost 4 bases and J 6 bases, leaving 17 bases between the germline ends. Germline V gene sequence: CDR1 SGDLS, CDR2 YYNGEE. There are 14 residues in the CDR3. The CDR3 coding sequence is TGTGCCAGCAGCCCTGGGGACCGGCCCGGCGAGCAGTACGTC. Protein product: CASSPGDRPGEQYV.

This clonotype has at least ten counts. Here the CDR3 DNA reads TGTGCCACCCCCCCCTCCTCCTCCCGTCAAGAGACCCAGTACTTC. Protein product: CATPPSSSRQETQYF. The chain is built from TRBV7-9 and TRBJ2-5; D uncertain. V lost 10 bases and J 2 bases, leaving 20 bases between the germline ends. Germline CDR1 reads SEHNR; CDR2 reads FQNEAQ (reference sequence). The CDR3 is 15 residues long.

In this sample, this clonotype turned up many times. V gene TRBV7-8 combines with J gene TRBJ1-6; possible D gene TRBD1, 5 bases. The V end was cut by 0 bases, the J end by 9 bases, with 9 bases between. The length of the CDR3 is 14 residues. Germline CDR1 SGHVS, CDR2 FQNEAQ. CDR3 DNA: TGTGCCAGCAGCTTAGCGCGCGGGGGTTCACCCCTCCACTTT. Its protein is CASSLARGGSPLHF. Drawing the rest from reference TRBV7-8 and TRBJ1-6, the complete variable domain is GAGVSQSPRYKVAKRGQDVALRCDPISGHVSLFWYQQALGQGPEFLTYFQNEAQLDKSGLPSDRFFAERPEGSVSTLKIQRTQQEDSAVYLCASSLARGGSPLHFGNGTRLTVT.

This clonotype occurred a few times. The J gene is TRBJ2-2, the V gene TRBV12-3 or TRBV12-4; the match to TRBD1 covers 7 bases. V shed 5 bases, J shed 6 bases, and the junction held 3 bases outside the gene matches. CDR3 length: 13 residues. CDR3 protein: CASSMTGSGELFF. DNA for the CDR3: TGTGCCAGCAGTATGACAGGGTCCGGGGAGCTGTTTTTT.

The chain combines TRBV7-3 with TRBJ2-2; a possible D gene is TRBD2 (6 bases). This CDR3 has 17 amino acids. The V gene lost 5 bases and the J gene lost 0 bases, with 16 bases spanning the gap. Germline CDR1 SGHTA, CDR2 FQGTGA. CDR3 amino acids: CASSPTAGGTNTGELFF. CDR3 nucleotides: TGTGCCAGCAGCCCAACCGCCGGGGGAACGAACACCGGGGAGCTGTTTTTT. Complete variable domain (other parts from reference TRBV7-3 and TRBJ2-2): GAGVSQTPSNKVTEKGKYVELRCDPISGHTALYWYRQSLGQGPEFLIYFQGTGAADDSGLPNDRFFAVRPEGSVSTLKIQRTERGDSAVYLCASSPTAGGTNTGELFFGEGSRLTVL.

The chain has TRBV15 and TRBJ2-5, with TRBD2 identical over 10 bases. The V segment lost 3 bases and the J segment 4 bases; nucleotides outside the gene matches: 5. From germline, CDR1 is LNHNV and CDR2 YYDKDF (reference sequence). The CDR3 runs 15 residues. The CDR3 DNA is TGTGCCACCAGCAGGCGACTAGCGGGTCCAGAGACCCAGTACTTC. Translation: CATSRRLAGPETQYF.

The chain is built from TRBV28 and TRBJ1-1, with D perhaps TRBD1 (5 bases). Germline V lookup: CDR1 MDHEN, CDR2 SYDVKM. Between the trimmed V and J ends, which lost 8 bases and 4 bases, there was a span of 17 bases. This CDR3 has 14 amino acids. For the CDR3, the DNA is TGTGCCAGCGGGCCCCTGGGGGGAGGCACTGAAGCTTTCTTT. This sequence encodes CASGPLGGGTEAFF.

J is TRBJ2-2 and V is TRBV27, with 9 bases fitting TRBD1. V dropped 5 bases and J dropped 3; count of bases not matched to a gene: 16. The CDR3 spans 19 residues. Germline CDR1 reads MNHEY; CDR2 reads SMNVEV (reference sequence). Here the CDR3 DNA reads TGTGCCAGCAGTCCCCGGACAGGGGAGATAGTTATGGACACCGGGGAGCTGTTTTTT. Residues: CASSPRTGEIVMDTGELFF.

The V call is TRBV4-1, the J call TRBJ2-5; tentatively, D is TRBD1 or TRBD2 (6 bases each). The CDR3 length is 14 residues. Trimming took 0 bases from V and 4 from J, leaving 9 bases between them. Germline CDR1 MGHRA, CDR2 YSYEKL. The chain's CDR3 is CASSQDPGAETQYF. The CDR3 DNA reads TGCGCCAGCAGCCAAGATCCGGGGGCAGAGACCCAGTACTTC.

This clonotype was counted a few times. This sequence joins TRBV29-1 and TRBJ2-7; D is possibly TRBD1 (6 bases). Germline V gene sequence: CDR1 SQVTM, CDR2 ANQGSEA. The V end lost 4 bases, the J end lost 3 bases, and 10 bases lay between the germline ends. This CDR3 region has 12 residues. The CDR3 spells CSVVQGDYEQYF. The CDR3 DNA reads TGCAGCGTTGTACAGGGCGACTACGAGCAGTACTTC.

Only a few counts were recorded for this clonotype. This chain uses TRBV20-1 with TRBJ2-2; TRBD2 matches at 7 bases. The V and J ends lost 0 bases and 7 bases, in that order; junction bases with no gene match: 8. Per germline, CDR1 DFQATT and CDR2 SNEGSKA (reference sequence). The CDR3 covers 15 residues. In DNA, the CDR3 is TGCAGTGCTAGAGATGGACTAGGTTTGGGCGGGGAGCTGTTTTTT. Its protein product is CSARDGLGLGGELFF.

V and J are TRBV5-6 and TRBJ2-5; D might be TRBD2 (6 bases). There are 12 residues in the CDR3. Trimming shortened V by 6 bases and J by 5 bases, and 11 bases separated the two germline ends. The germline V gene has CDR1 SGHDT and CDR2 YYEEEE. The CDR3, as DNA: TGTGCCAGCACTCGCGCGGGGGAGACCCAGTACTTC. Translating it yields CASTRAGETQYF.

The CDR3 DNA reads TGTGCCAGCATAGGGGTACGGACCGGGGAGCTGTTTTTT. Protein product: CASIGVRTGELFF. The chain links TRBV6-2 or TRBV6-3 to TRBJ2-2, with a weak D call TRBD1 (5 bases). In germline, CDR1 is MNHEY, CDR2 SVGEGT. CDR3 length: 13 residues. Trimming pared 7 bases from V and 5 bases from J, leaving 11 bases between.

This clonotype appeared many times. The CDR3 loop is CASSDSSGGATDTQYF. DNA of the CDR3: TGTGCCAGCAGTGACTCTAGCGGGGGGGCCACAGATACGCAGTATTTT. V gene TRBV6-4 combines with J gene TRBJ2-3; 11 nucleotides align to TRBD2. This CDR3 spans 16 amino acids. The V gene end was trimmed by 0 bases and the J gene end by 2 bases; junction bases not matched to a gene: 1. The V gene's germline CDR1 is MRHNA and CDR2 SNTAGT.

There are many counts of this clonotype. The V gene is TRBV7-8, the J gene TRBJ2-1; perhaps TRBD1 as D (6 bases). Trimming removed 1 base from V and 9 bases from J, with 7 bases in between. The CDR3 sequence is 12 residues long. Germline loops: CDR1 SGHVS, CDR2 FQNEAQ. The CDR3 loop reads CASSLEGVEQFF. In DNA form, the CDR3 reads TGTGCCAGCAGCTTAGAGGGGGTTGAGCAGTTCTTC.

This clonotype was counted only a few times. CDR3 DNA: TGTGCCATCCGTATTACCCGGGACAGGGAAGTCACTGAAGCTTTCTTT. Protein sequence: CAIRITRDREVTEAFF. The chain uses TRBV10-3 and TRBJ1-1, with 9 bases that match TRBD1. Germline CDR1 ENHRY, CDR2 SYGVKD. V shed 8 bases and J 4 bases; nucleotides not matched to a gene: 14. The CDR3 loop spans 16 amino acids.

The genes are TRBV10-2 and TRBJ1-6, with D possibly TRBD1 on 5 matching bases. V dropped 5 bases and J dropped 12 bases, with 17 bases sitting between them. This CDR3 has 14 amino acids. CDR1 and CDR2 from the germline V gene are WSHSY and SAAADI. The CDR3 nucleotides are TGCGCCAGCAGTCCCCACCGGGGCGAGGGACCCCTCCACTTT. As protein: CASSPHRGEGPLHF.

The V and J genes are TRBV7-3 and TRBJ2-3; D ambiguous. Trimming cost V 8 bases and J 4 bases, with 13 bases left between them. Germline CDR1 and CDR2: SGHTA and FQGTGA. The CDR3 loop spans 13 amino acids. The CDR3 DNA reads TGTGCCAGCGCTTTGGTGGCGTCAGATACGCAGTATTTT. The encoded protein is CASALVASDTQYF.

The chain uses TRBV2 and TRBJ1-4, with unresolved D. The V gene lost 6 bases and the J gene lost 1 base, with 15 bases spanning the gap. Germline lookup yields CDR1 SNHLY and CDR2 FYNNEI. This CDR3 comprises 16 residues. CDR3 nucleotides: TGTGCCAGCAGAGAGGCATTTAGGCGAACTAATGAAAAACTGTTTTTT. Residues: CASREAFRRTNEKLFF.